This T cell receptor (beta chain) originates from a study of low-dose radiotherapy and immunotherapy resistance in tumors. The wider study: On an every-two-weeks schedule, patients received intravenous nivolumab 240 mg, along with ipilimumab 1 mg/kg every six weeks.

Trimming took off 3 bases at V and 0 bases at J, with 8 bases between the two ends. The CDR3 consists of 14 residues. Germline assignment: CDR1 SNHLY and CDR2 FYNNEI. With TRAV- and TRBV-specific primers, first-strand cDNA was made, covering the alpha and beta chains. Over roughly 20 PCR cycles, TCRs were amplified from a constant-region primer and V-primer adapter. In TCRdb, the reads were re-called with MiXCR into one record per CDR3 protein. The table has 40,000 or so distinct CDR3 sequences, around 25% seen once; the top ten hold 9.5% to 13%. This clonotype was recorded at least ten times. Time point here: after trial treatment. The treatment denotes: LDRT plus nivolumab, ipilimumab, low-dose cyclophosphamide and aspirin (RACIN trial). The therapy administered to donors comprised nivolumab, ipilimumab, aspirin, low-dose cyclophosphamide and low-dose radiotherapy.

The gene calls are TRBV2 and TRBJ1-1, with D unclear. The source of this sequence is a male donor with prostate cancer. The specimen comprised PBMCs, sampled after low-dose radiotherapy plus immunotherapy. The CDR3 DNA sequence: TGTGCCAGCAGTGATAAGCGAATGAACACTGAAGCTTTCTTT. Translating it yields CASSDKRMNTEAFF. Drawing the rest from reference TRBV2 and TRBJ1-1, the complete variable domain is EPEVTQTPSHQVTQMGQEVILRCVPISNHLYFYWYRQILGQKVEFLVSFYNNEISEKSEIFDDQFSVERPDGSNFTLKIRSTKLEDSAMYFCASSDKRMNTEAFFGQGTRLTVV.